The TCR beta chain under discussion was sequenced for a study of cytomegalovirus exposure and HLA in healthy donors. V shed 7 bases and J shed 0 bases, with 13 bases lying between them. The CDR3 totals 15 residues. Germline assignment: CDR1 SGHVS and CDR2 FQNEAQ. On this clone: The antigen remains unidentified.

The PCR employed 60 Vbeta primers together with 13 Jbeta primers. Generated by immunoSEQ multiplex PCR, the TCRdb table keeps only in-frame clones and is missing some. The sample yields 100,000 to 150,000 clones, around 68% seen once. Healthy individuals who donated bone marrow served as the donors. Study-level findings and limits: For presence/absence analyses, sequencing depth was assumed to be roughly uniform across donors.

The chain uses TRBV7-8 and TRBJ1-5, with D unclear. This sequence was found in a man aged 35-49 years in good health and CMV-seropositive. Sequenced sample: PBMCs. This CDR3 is CASTPTGPSNQPQHF. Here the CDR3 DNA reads TGTGCCAGCACCCCAACTGGTCCTAGCAATCAGCCCCAGCATTTT.